This section outlines one T cell receptor (beta chain) sequence together with its context. This clonotype was found a few times. This receptor's antigen is unknown. There are no base qualities to consult, and no much larger clone falls within one base. Libraries of naive CD8 T cells were built from about 20,000 to 1,000,000 sorted cells, with 10%, 30% or 50% of the purified RNA used. Naive CD8 T cells were FACS-sorted as CD8+CD4-CCR7+CD45RA+ on a BD FACSAria II into RLT Plus buffer. Detection sensitivity was tested by spiking Jurkat RNA equal to over 8 TCR copies' worth into samples containing 20,000-1,000,000 naive CD8 T cells. Enrichment of CD8 T cells was performed with RosetteSep CD8+ T Cell Enrichment Cocktail and Ficoll-Paque, after which ACK red cell lysis was carried out. Clipping removes 5 bases from V and 5 bases from J, with 5 as the unmatched junction base count. The CDR3 sequence holds 15 residues, the cysteine and phenylalanine included. The kept DNA is CDR3 alone, 45 bases in frame from the first base. CDR1 and CDR2 were assigned from the germline V gene as SGHAT and FQNNGV.

These data belong to a study of molecular identifiers for immune sequencing clone quantification (dated by TCRdb to about 2018). The study in broad terms: For a replicate experiment, RNA from 20,000 or 100,000 naive CD8 T cells was divided into five aliquots, and four of the five aliquots were sequenced. CD8 T cells were used in a methods study to benchmark molecular-identifier clustering-based TCR repertoire sequencing (MIDCIRS) and TCR RNA copy counting. The research as a whole found: When barcode sub-clustering was not used, chimeric consensus sequences inflated TCR diversity, with chimeras reaching as high as 47%. The naive libraries included spiked-in Jurkat TCR RNA (roughly eleven copies' worth), and this Jurkat TCR RNA is not part of the donor repertoire. Spiked-in Jurkat TCR RNA equal to a single cell's worth was reported to be detectable even within 1,100,000 naive CD8 T cells. About 3 recovered TCR RNA copies per cell were obtained by modeling, versus approximately 10 by digital PCR, implying a capture efficiency of approximately 27%. In CMV-specific effector cells, clones with more than 20 RNA copies accounted for over 97% of molecules, whereas in naive cells such clones accounted for under 1%. The sizes of highly expanded clones could end up underestimated when identical TCR molecules share a barcode.

The library was generated by PCR. Sequencer: NextSeq 500. Bulk TCR libraries were prepared as previously described, using TCR primers listed in Table S5. Purification of total RNA was performed with the Qiagen AllPrep DNA/RNA kit. Before any analysis, reads coming from multiple sequencing runs of the same library were combined into one pool. Per the source publication's procedure: Only reads with exact TCR constant sequence were kept, trimmed to 150 nt, and grouped by their 12-nt molecular barcodes. Reads inside each barcode group were sub-clustered using a 15% Levenshtein threshold, and a quality-weighted consensus sequence was constructed for each RNA molecule. Non-functional sequences were filtered out, along with any lower-count sequence sitting one edit away from another sequence. Based on fitting two negative binomial distributions, any barcode sub-cluster with under 20% of the maximum read count was discarded. TCRdb reprocessed the public reads (quality trimming at Q25 with fastp, clone calling with MiXCR) and kept in-frame beta chains. Entries are consolidated by CDR3 protein sequence, retaining the most common genes and DNA. These V and J calls rely on TCRdb rather than the paper's analysis. The sample has over 85,000 distinct CDR3 sequences on record, 30% to 35% of them singletons. The ten largest clones add up to over 8% of the sample.

The sequence derives from a human donor in good health. Some libraries in this study had Jurkat cell RNA spiked in. The rearrangement joined TRBV11-2 to TRBJ2-3; TRBD1 matches 12 bases in the middle. The sequenced sample consisted of naive CD8+ T cells from blood, with Jurkat cell RNA spiked in. The cell subset or site label for this specimen denotes: FACS-sorted CD8+CD4-CCR7+CD45RA+ naive T cells. The DNA sequence is TGTGCCAGCAGCGAGGGGACAGGGGGCAAAGATACGCAGTATTTT. The resulting protein is CASSEGTGGKDTQYF.